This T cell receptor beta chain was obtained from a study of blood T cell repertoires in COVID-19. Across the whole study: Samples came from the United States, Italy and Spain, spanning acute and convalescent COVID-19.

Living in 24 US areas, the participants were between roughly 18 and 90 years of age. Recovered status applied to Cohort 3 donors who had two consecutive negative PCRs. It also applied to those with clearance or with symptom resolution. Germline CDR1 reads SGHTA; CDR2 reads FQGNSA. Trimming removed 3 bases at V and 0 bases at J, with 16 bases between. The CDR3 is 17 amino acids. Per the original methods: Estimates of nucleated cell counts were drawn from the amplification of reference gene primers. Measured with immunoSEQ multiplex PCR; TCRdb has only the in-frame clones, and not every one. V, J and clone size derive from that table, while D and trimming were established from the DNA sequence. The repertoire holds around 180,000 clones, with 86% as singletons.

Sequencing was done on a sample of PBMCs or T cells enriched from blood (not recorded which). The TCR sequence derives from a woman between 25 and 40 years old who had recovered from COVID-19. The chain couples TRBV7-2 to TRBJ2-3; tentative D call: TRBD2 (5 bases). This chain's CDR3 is CASSFGHSVSSTDTQYF. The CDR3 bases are TGTGCCAGCAGCTTTGGGCATAGCGTCTCTAGCACAGATACGCAGTATTTT. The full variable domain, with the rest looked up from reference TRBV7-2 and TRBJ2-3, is GAGVSQSPSNKVTEKGKDVELRCDPISGHTALYWYRQSLGQGLEFLIYFQGNSAPDKSGLPSDRFSAERTGGSVSTLTIQRTQQEDSAVYLCASSFGHSVSSTDTQYFGPGTRLTVL.